A single sample gave rise to the 28 T cell receptor beta chains below, sequenced in a study of blood T cell repertoires in COVID-19. Here immunoSEQ multiplex PCR was the method, and the copy in TCRdb shows in-frame clones only, minus some. This table holds over 120,000 clones, around four fifths found once. Material for sequencing was peripheral blood. The receptors derive from a human donor in a cohort sampled during active COVID-19.

The chain joins TRBV3-1 (or the pseudogene TRBV3-2) to TRBJ1-2; the match to TRBD1 covers 11 bases. The CDR3 contains 19 residues. Per the germline V gene, CDR1 is LGHDT and CDR2 is YNNKEL (reference sequence). V lost 1 base, J lost 8 bases, and 18 bases stayed unmatched. CDR3 sequence reads: CASSQGHGTGGLLIGGYTF. The DNA of the CDR3 is TGTGCCAGCAGCCAAGGACACGGGACAGGGGGTCTCTTAATTGGCGGCTACACCTTC.

This chain uses TRBV19 with TRBJ1-1, with D possibly TRBD1 on 6 matching bases. The CDR3 is 15 amino acids. V lost 5 bases and J 1 base, leaving 14 bases between the germline ends. Germline V lookup: CDR1 LNHDA, CDR2 SQIVND (reference sequence). The CDR3 DNA reads as TGTGCCAGTAGTTCCCGACAGGACCGGAACACTGAAGCTTTCTTT. Translation: CASSSRQDRNTEAFF.

This clone was found once. The chain uses TRBV3-1 (or the pseudogene TRBV3-2) and TRBJ1-2; weak D call: TRBD1 (5 bases). Trimming left V 0 bases short and J 7 bases short, with 12 bases between. This CDR3 has 14 residues. In germline, CDR1 is LGHDT, CDR2 YNNKEL (reference sequence). The CDR3 sequence: CASSQDATAGGYTF. CDR3 nucleotides: TGTGCCAGCAGCCAAGATGCGACAGCGGGTGGCTACACCTTC.

CDR3 in DNA: TGTGCCACCAGCAGAGATGGGGGAGGTCGGGAGACCCAGTACTTC. Amino acids: CATSRDGGGRETQYF. The chain couples TRBV15 to TRBJ2-5; D is possibly TRBD2 (6 bases). This CDR3 comprises 15 residues. V was trimmed by 0 bases and J by 5 bases, leaving 13 bases between them. Germline CDR1 is LNHNV and CDR2 is YYDKDF (reference sequence).

CDR3 loop: CASTFPEGNTEAFF. In DNA, the CDR3 is TGTGCCAGCACTTTCCCCGAGGGGAACACTGAAGCTTTCTTT. The gene calls are TRBV7-9 and TRBJ1-1; no firm D call. The V end was cut by 7 bases, the J end by 1 base, with 13 bases between. Germline V lookup: CDR1 SEHNR, CDR2 FQNEAQ (reference sequence). CDR3 length: 14 amino acids.

The CDR3 sequence: CASSDRNLLGQPQHF. The CDR3 coding sequence is TGTGCCAGCAGCGACAGGAACTTGTTGGGTCAGCCCCAGCATTTT. The genes are TRBV7-2 and TRBJ1-5, with a possible D match to TRBD1 (6 bases). Per germline, CDR1 SGHTA and CDR2 FQGNSA. With 5 bases removed from V and 6 bases from J, the gap between germline ends came to 17 bases. The CDR3 spans 15 residues.

The V and J genes are TRBV3-1 (or the pseudogene TRBV3-2) and TRBJ1-5; 7 bases map to TRBD1. The CDR3 is 15 amino acids. CDR1 and CDR2 from the germline V gene are LGHDT and YNNKEL (reference sequence). V lost 0 bases and J lost 4; bases outside the gene matches: 3. DNA of the CDR3: TGTGCCAGCAGCCAAGATGGGACAGCAAATCAGCCCCAGCATTTT. Its protein product is CASSQDGTANQPQHF.

This rearrangement joins TRBV6-2 or TRBV6-3 to TRBJ1-5; the match to TRBD1 covers 7 bases. This CDR3 region has 17 residues. CDR1 and CDR2 from the germline V gene are MNHEY and SVGEGT. Germline trimming cut 5 bases from V and 4 bases from J; bases unmatched to any gene: 14. The CDR3 sequence is CASSQQGPEGFNQPQHF. The CDR3 DNA follows: TGTGCCAGCAGTCAACAGGGGCCGGAGGGTTTTAATCAGCCCCAGCATTTT.

The chain recombines TRBV30 with TRBJ2-7; D is unresolved. The germline CDR1 and CDR2 sequences are GTSNPN and SVGIG (reference sequence). CDR3 size: 13 residues. V was cut by 1 base and J by 3 bases, with 10 bases left in between. This CDR3 is CAWSGSNSYEQYF. The DNA for the CDR3 is TGTGCCTGGAGTGGCAGTAACAGCTACGAGCAGTACTTC.

V and J are TRBV7-8 and TRBJ1-1; 8 nucleotides line up with TRBD1. V shed 0 bases and J 11 bases; nucleotides not matched to a gene: 8. The CDR3 sequence is 14 residues long. Germline V gives CDR1 SGHVS, CDR2 FQNEAQ. The CDR3 here is CASSLADREGTAFF. DNA of the CDR3: TGTGCCAGCAGCTTAGCGGACAGGGAAGGGACGGCTTTCTTT. The full variable domain, completed using reference TRBV7-8 and TRBJ1-1, is GAGVSQSPRYKVAKRGQDVALRCDPISGHVSLFWYQQALGQGPEFLTYFQNEAQLDKSGLPSDRFFAERPEGSVSTLKIQRTQQEDSAVYLCASSLADREGTAFFGQGTRLTVV.

This clone came up once. The rearrangement uses TRBV5-8 and TRBJ1-1; a weak D match, TRBD1 (6 bases). The V gene's germline CDR1 is SGHTS and CDR2 YDEGEE. The germline V and J ends were trimmed by 1 base and 0 bases, with 13 bases remaining between them. The CDR3 totals 16 residues. The CDR3 DNA reads as TGTGCCAGCAGCTTGCGGGGGAGGGGGATGAACACTGAAGCTTTCTTT. Translating gives CASSLRGRGMNTEAFF.

V gene TRBV5-4 combines with J gene TRBJ2-5; 8 bases align to TRBD1. The CDR3 loop spans 13 amino acids. Per the germline V gene, CDR1 is SGHNT and CDR2 is YYREEE (reference sequence). The V segment lost 4 bases and the J segment 3 bases; nucleotides outside the gene matches: 2. The CDR3 region has the DNA TGTGCCAGCAGCACAGGGGGGAAAGAGACCCAGTACTTC. Amino acid sequence: CASSTGGKETQYF.

The CDR3 nucleotides are TGTGCCATCAGTGCACTAGCGGGGAACTCCTACAATGAGCAGTTCTTC. Protein sequence: CAISALAGNSYNEQFF. The chain combines TRBV10-3 with TRBJ2-1; 10 nucleotides align to TRBD2. Germline V gene lookup returns CDR1 ENHRY and CDR2 SYGVKD. The CDR3 covers 16 residues. The V segment lost 4 bases and the J segment 0 bases; nucleotides outside the gene matches: 3.

The chain recombines TRBV7-9 with TRBJ2-3; D is undetermined. The ends were cut back, 3 bases at V and 6 bases at J, with 4 bases in the middle. Germline V gives CDR1 SEHNR, CDR2 FQNEAQ (reference sequence). The length of the CDR3 is 11 residues. CDR3 coding DNA: TGTGCCAGCAGCTTTGGCGATACGCAGTATTTT. The encoded protein is CASSFGDTQYF.

J is TRBJ2-7 and V is TRBV9; 11 nucleotides align to TRBD1. Germline CDR1 is SGDLS and CDR2 is YYNGEE. CDR3 size: 16 residues. Trimming cost V 0 bases and J 2 bases; bases outside gene matches: 4. CDR3 nucleotide sequence: TGTGCCAGCAGCGTAGAACCGGGACAGGGGGCCTACGAGCAGTACTTC. Protein: CASSVEPGQGAYEQYF.

The chain carries TRBV4-1 and TRBJ1-5; D call uncertain. CDR3 length equals 15 residues. Germline CDR1 and CDR2: MGHRA and YSYEKL. The V gene lost 0 bases and the J gene lost 6 bases, with 12 bases spanning the gap. This CDR3 reads CASSQDLRLGQPQHF. CDR3 sequence (DNA): TGCGCCAGCAGCCAAGATCTCAGGTTAGGTCAGCCCCAGCATTTT.

The genes are TRBV27 and TRBJ2-5; weak D call: TRBD2 (5 bases). The CDR3 totals 14 residues. Trimming removed 1 base at V and 3 bases at J, with 9 bases between. The V gene's germline CDR1 is MNHEY and CDR2 SMNVEV (reference sequence). CDR3 residues: CASSLLSSKETQYF. CDR3 coding DNA: TGTGCCAGCAGTTTATTGTCTAGCAAAGAGACCCAGTACTTC.

This clone was seen more than once but under ten times. V gene TRBV2 combines with J gene TRBJ1-5; TRBD1 matches at 8 bases. This CDR3 has 14 amino acids. Germline-derived CDR1 and CDR2 are SNHLY and FYNNEI. J gave up 5 bases and V 5 bases, and 5 bases lay outside the gene matches. DNA for the CDR3: TGTGCCAGCAGTAGAGACAGGGGAGATCAGCCCCAGCATTTT. Its protein product is CASSRDRGDQPQHF.

This chain joins TRBV25-1 and TRBJ1-4; TRBD1 might be the D (5 bases). The CDR3 spans 14 residues. V lost 4 bases and J lost 5, with 11 bases in between. Looked up from germline, CDR1 is MGHDK and CDR2 is SYGVNS. CDR3 in amino acids: CASSARVWNEKLFF. CDR3 bases: TGTGCCAGCAGTGCCAGGGTTTGGAATGAAAAACTGTTTTTT.

The chain joins TRBV1 to TRBJ1-5; TRBD1, the table's D call, lacks a check against the DNA. TRBV1 is a pseudogene. The CDR3 runs 15 residues. The DNA for the CDR3 is TGCACCAGCAGCCAAAAGGGGCCGAGCAATCAGCCCCAGCATTTT. Translated: CTSSQKGPSNQPQHF.

The chain is built from TRBV28 and TRBJ2-7; maybe TRBD1 (5 bases). Trimming removed 3 bases from V and 0 bases from J, with 12 bases in between. The length of the CDR3 is 15 residues. The germline CDR1 and CDR2 sequences are MDHEN and SYDVKM. Written as DNA, the CDR3 is TGTGCCAGCAGTTTGCCAGGGTACAGCTCCTACGAGCAGTACTTC. Amino acid sequence: CASSLPGYSSYEQYF.

The rearrangement links TRBV29-1 to TRBJ2-7; tentatively, D is TRBD1 (6 bases). CDR1 and CDR2 from the germline V gene are SQVTM and ANQGSEA. Trimming cost V 7 bases and J 6 bases, with 13 bases left between them. The length of the CDR3 is 11 residues. CDR3 amino acids: CSARVGAEQYF. CDR3 DNA: TGCAGCGCCCGGGTGGGGGCCGAGCAGTACTTC.

The chain uses TRBV6-5 and TRBJ2-3, with 11 positions matching TRBD2. CDR1 and CDR2 (germline): MNHEY, SVGAGI. Germline trimming cut 6 bases from V and 6 bases from J; bases unmatched to any gene: 5. The CDR3 sequence is 14 residues long. The CDR3 reads CASRLAGEGDTQYF. Written as DNA, the CDR3 is TGTGCCAGCAGACTAGCGGGAGAGGGGGATACGCAGTATTTT.

The J gene is TRBJ2-5, the V gene TRBV9; D perhaps matches TRBD2 (6 bases). This CDR3 has 14 residues. Trimming took 2 bases from V and 4 from J, leaving 12 bases between them. Looked up from germline, CDR1 is SGDLS and CDR2 is YYNGEE. Here the CDR3 reads CASSVLSGRETQYF. CDR3 DNA sequence: TGTGCCAGCAGCGTTCTTAGCGGTCGAGAGACCCAGTACTTC.

This clone was seen only a few times. CDR3 sequence reads: CASSLGQNSNTEAFF. As DNA, the CDR3 is TGTGCCAGCAGCTTGGGACAGAACTCGAACACTGAAGCTTTCTTT. The chain recombines TRBV7-9 with TRBJ1-1, with 7 positions matching TRBD1. Germline V gene data show CDR1 as SEHNR and CDR2 as FQNEAQ (reference sequence). This CDR3 region has 15 residues. The junction had 5 bases not matched to a gene; V was cut back by 3 bases and J by 1 base.

This chain joins TRBV12-1 and TRBJ1-1; the DNA was not compared with TRBD1, the D call given in the table. TRBV12-1 is listed as a pseudogene. The CDR3 runs to 14 residues. The CDR3 DNA is TGTGCCAGCAGCTTTGGGTGGCAGGGGGCTGAAGCTTTCTTT. Translation: CASSFGWQGAEAFF.

The rearrangement links TRBV9 to TRBJ2-3, with 14 bases that match TRBD2. Germline V gene lookup returns CDR1 SGDLS and CDR2 YYNGEE. This CDR3 is built from 17 residues. The junction had 10 bases not matched to a gene; V was cut back by 6 bases and J by 4 bases. For the CDR3, the DNA is TGTGCCAGCAACGGGTTAGGGACTAGCGGGAGTGCAGATACGCAGTATTTT. Protein: CASNGLGTSGSADTQYF.

The genes are TRBV19 and TRBJ1-2; no firm D call. V was trimmed by 3 bases and J by 4 bases, leaving 9 bases between them. Germline CDR1 and CDR2: LNHDA and SQIVND (reference sequence). The CDR3 extends over 13 amino acids. The CDR3 loop is CASSMERGYGYTF. The DNA of the CDR3 is TGTGCCAGTAGTATGGAGCGCGGCTATGGCTACACCTTC.